This is a list of T cell receptor beta chains from one sample in a study of vaccination and CD4 T cells after COVID-19. These receptors' targets are unknown. Using its own MiXCR run on the PCR reads, TCRdb lists one record per CDR3 protein. This sample has under 3,500 distinct CDR3 sequences, with roughly 22% found just once. The sequenced sample was CD4+ T cells from blood, cultured in vitro, obtained after SARS-CoV-2 vaccination. The source of these receptors is a human donor who had recovered from COVID-19. Both conserved end residues are trimmed from each CDR3. D genes are given only for firm matches.

TRBV7-9 - ASSPTAGADTQY
TRBV7-2 - ASTPPGGRGDTEAF
TRBV18 - ASSLGEQGRYT
TRBV28 TRBD1 ASSLGTGGSSYEQY
TRBV5-4 - ASSGTSTDTQY
TRBV6-1 - ASSNTNNEQF
TRBV20-1 - SARDFGGGSGSYNEQF
TRBV20-1 TRBD2 SKPLAGDSYNEQF
TRBV5-5 - ASSLQGDGYT
TRBV19 - ASSISGQGFVYEQY
TRBV20-1 TRBD2 SARPGLAGGTDTQY
TRBV4-2 - ASSQEGYEQY
TRBV6-1 - ASSPNRGPGLGNSPLH
TRBV6-1 - ASSLGLWNTEAF
TRBV10-1 - ASSEGTYGYT
TRBV7-2 - ASSLVTSYGETQY
TRBV5-4 TRBD1 ASSTDRVGNSPLH